This TCR beta chain was identified in a study of CXCR3-negative and CXCR3-positive naive CD8 T cells. About the study: The dataset comprises 110 million to 150 million TRB reads in total, with about 1.5 +/- 0.3 million reads per library.

This CDR3 has 15 amino acids. Per germline, CDR1 SQVTM and CDR2 ANQGSEA. The libraries of TRB cDNA were constructed through 5' RACE using UMI labels. TCRdb reprocessed the 5' RACE reads, with one entry per CDR3 protein and no DNA. The sample spans some 130,000 distinct CDR3 sequences; the ten largest clones claim approximately 0.46%. The sequence was obtained from a human donor in good health. Some clones in this sample may be carry-over from other donors' samples. This sequence joins TRBV29-1 and TRBJ2-1; TCRdb's D gene call, TRBD1, goes unchecked for lack of DNA. Material: naive CXCR3- CD8+ T cells from blood. Stated subset: CD45RO-CCR7+CD27+CD95- naive CD8+ T cells lacking CXCR3 (TNR3-). This chain's CDR3 is CSVVYRGAPYNEQFF.